The 24 T cell receptor beta chains below come from one sample, sequenced in a study of shared clonotypes between healthy human individuals. Produced via immunoSEQ multiplex PCR; TCRdb's table is partial and in-frame only. The sample holds approximately 500,000 clones, almost 97% seen once. Specimen: naive CD4+ T cells sorted from blood. Subset: CD45RA+ positively selected. All receptors derive from a woman in her thirties in good health.

The chain employs TRBV10-3 and TRBJ2-1; 12 positions match TRBD1. This CDR3 has 16 amino acids. Per germline, CDR1 ENHRY and CDR2 SYGVKD. Trimming removed 3 bases from V and 7 bases from J; junction bases left unmatched: 7. CDR3 in amino acids: CAISDRDRGRLNEQFF. Here the CDR3 DNA reads TGTGCCATCAGTGACCGGGACAGGGGGCGATTGAATGAGCAGTTCTTC.

The genes are TRBV2 and TRBJ2-1; 8 nucleotides match TRBD2. The length of the CDR3 is 15 residues. The V gene's germline CDR1 is SNHLY and CDR2 FYNNEI. The V segment lost 6 bases and the J segment 2 bases; nucleotides outside the gene matches: 6. CDR3 residues: CASSATSGAYNEQFF. As DNA, the CDR3 is TGTGCCAGCAGCGCCACTAGCGGCGCCTACAATGAGCAGTTCTTC.

The gene calls are TRBV29-1 and TRBJ1-2, with D perhaps TRBD1 (6 bases). The germline V and J ends were trimmed by 6 bases and 4 bases, with 12 bases remaining between them. Germline loops: CDR1 SQVTM, CDR2 ANQGSEA. The CDR3 extends over 12 amino acids. As DNA, the CDR3 is TGCAGCGTCACGACAGGTTCCTATGGCTACACCTTC. Its translation: CSVTTGSYGYTF.

The V call is TRBV28, the J call TRBJ2-7; TRBD1 is a possible D gene (5 bases). The V gene's germline CDR1 is MDHEN and CDR2 SYDVKM. The ends were cut back, 2 bases at V and 3 bases at J, with 26 bases in the middle. CDR3 size: 19 residues. In nucleotides, the CDR3 is TGTGCCAGCAGTTTAAGGCTGCGGCTCAGGGAACAATTAAGCTACGAGCAGTACTTC. Its translation: CASSLRLRLREQLSYEQYF.

The chain is built from TRBV28 and TRBJ2-1; 8 bases fit TRBD1. Germline values: CDR1 MDHEN, CDR2 SYDVKM. V lost 6 bases and J lost 0; bases outside the gene matches: 13. CDR3 length: 18 residues. The CDR3 loop is CASSLAPSTGASYNEQFF. The CDR3 coding sequence is TGTGCCAGCAGCCTCGCTCCTTCGACAGGGGCCTCCTACAATGAGCAGTTCTTC.

This chain links TRBV19 with TRBJ2-2; 10 bases fit TRBD2. CDR3 length: 15 residues. Trimming at V came to 5 bases and at J to 3 bases, leaving 3 bases not matched to a gene. Germline V gives CDR1 LNHDA, CDR2 SQIVND (reference sequence). The DNA for the CDR3 is TGTGCCAGTAGTCGGACTAGCGGCTACACCGGGGAGCTGTTTTTT. Residues: CASSRTSGYTGELFF.

This chain connects TRBV2 to TRBJ2-7, with a tentative D call TRBD2 (6 bases). Germline CDR1 and CDR2: SNHLY and FYNNEI. The CDR3 loop spans 14 amino acids. V lost 7 bases to trimming and J lost 3 bases, with 16 bases between them. This CDR3 is CASKDLGGNYEQYF. The CDR3 bases are TGTGCCAGCAAAGATCTAGGCGGGAACTACGAGCAGTACTTC.

This sequence joins TRBV5-1 and TRBJ2-7, with TRBD1 matching over 10 bases. The CDR3 is 16 amino acids. J lost 4 bases, V lost 4 bases, and 11 bases had no gene match. Germline V gene sequence: CDR1 SGHRS, CDR2 YFSETQ. The CDR3 region is CASSPGTGERVYEQYF. Here the CDR3 DNA reads TGCGCCAGCAGCCCAGGGACAGGGGAAAGGGTGTACGAGCAGTACTTC. Full variable domain (missing parts from reference TRBV5-1 and TRBJ2-7): KAGVTQTPRYLIKTRGQQVTLSCSPISGHRSVSWYQQTPGQGLQFLFEYFSETQRNKGNFPGRFSGRQFSNSRSEMNVSTLELGDSALYLCASSPGTGERVYEQYFGPGTRLTVT.

V and J are TRBV7-8 and TRBJ2-7; D is possibly TRBD1 (6 bases). The CDR3 covers 13 residues. Trimming shortened V by 4 bases and J by 0 bases, and 7 bases separated the two germline ends. The germline CDR1 and CDR2 sequences are SGHVS and FQNEAQ. The CDR3 coding sequence is TGTGCCAGCAGCTGGGGGCTCTCCTACGAGCAGTACTTC. It codes for CASSWGLSYEQYF.

The chain employs TRBV18 and TRBJ1-3, with TRBD1 matching over 8 bases. Germline CDR1 KGHSH, CDR2 LQKENI. V dropped 2 bases and J dropped 8; count of bases not matched to a gene: 20. The CDR3 runs 19 residues. The CDR3 bases are TGTGCCAGCTCACCAGGCAGCCTGGCGGACAGGGAGAGCACCTACACCATATATTTT. Translated, it gives CASSPGSLADRESTYTIYF.

V is TRBV4-3 and J is TRBJ2-7; 8 bases map to TRBD1. Per germline, CDR1 LGHNA and CDR2 YSLEER. This CDR3 has 16 amino acids. V was clipped by 2 bases and J by 2 bases; unmatched bases: 8. In DNA, the CDR3 is TGCGCCAGCAGCCAACCTCGGACAGGGCGCCCCTACGAGCAGTACTTC. This sequence encodes CASSQPRTGRPYEQYF.

CDR3 residues: CASSYHRANTGELFF. In DNA, the CDR3 is TGTGCCAGCAGTTATCACAGGGCGAACACCGGGGAGCTGTTTTTT. The genes are TRBV6-5 and TRBJ2-2; D possibly corresponds to TRBD1 (6 bases). CDR1 MNHEY and CDR2 SVGAGI come from the germline V gene. The V gene lost 3 bases and the J gene lost 0 bases, with 8 bases spanning the gap. The CDR3 spans 15 residues.

This rearrangement joins TRBV19 to TRBJ2-5, with TRBD2 matching over 10 bases. J gave up 4 bases and V 4 bases, and 12 bases lay outside the gene matches. The CDR3 has 17 residues. The germline CDR1 and CDR2 sequences are LNHDA and SQIVND (reference sequence). CDR3 residues: CASSNGLAGDIRETQYF. CDR3 coding DNA: TGTGCCAGTAGTAACGGGCTAGCGGGAGATATTAGAGAGACCCAGTACTTC. Full variable domain (remainder filled in from reference TRBV19 and TRBJ2-5): DGGITQSPKYLFRKEGQNVTLSCEQNLNHDAMYWYRQDPGQGLRLIYYSQIVNDFQKGDIAEGYSVSREKKESFPLTVTSAQKNPTAFYLCASSNGLAGDIRETQYFGPGTRLLVL.

For this clone: Other DNA sequences in this specimen translate into the identical CDR3. The chain couples TRBV5-1 to TRBJ2-5; TRBD2 matches 14 bases. Judging by the DNA end, TRBJ2-7 fits better; the J call may be wrong. CDR1 is SGHRS and CDR2 is YFSETQ in the germline V gene. The CDR3 loop spans 15 amino acids. The CDR3 loop is CASSPGLAGGGEQYF. The CDR3 nucleotides are TGCGCCAGCAGCCCAGGACTAGCGGGGGGAGGCGAGCAGTACTTC.

The chain links TRBV18 to TRBJ1-4, with TRBD1 as a possible D gene (5 bases). The CDR3 totals 15 residues. The germline V gene encodes CDR1 KGHSH and CDR2 LQKENI. V lost 3 bases and J lost 8, with 16 bases in between. CDR3 in amino acids: CASSPLAGPEEKLFF. In nucleotides, the CDR3 is TGTGCCAGCTCACCCCTGGCAGGGCCCGAAGAAAAACTGTTTTTT.

V gene TRBV7-8 combines with J gene TRBJ2-3, with TRBD1 matching over 9 bases. The CDR3 totals 16 residues. Germline V gene data show CDR1 as SGHVS and CDR2 as FQNEAQ. The J segment lost 6 bases and the V segment lost 4 bases, leaving 11 bases of the junction unmatched. DNA for the CDR3: TGTGCCAGCAGCTCAACCGGGACAGGGCCATATGATACGCAGTATTTT. This translates into CASSSTGTGPYDTQYF. The complete variable domain, with remaining parts taken from reference TRBV7-8 and TRBJ2-3, reads GAGVSQSPRYKVAKRGQDVALRCDPISGHVSLFWYQQALGQGPEFLTYFQNEAQLDKSGLPSDRFFAERPEGSVSTLKIQRTQQEDSAVYLCASSSTGTGPYDTQYFGPGTRLTVL.

This chain connects TRBV7-3 to TRBJ2-1, with 7 bases identical to TRBD2. The CDR3 totals 16 residues. The germline CDR1 and CDR2 sequences are SGHTA and FQGTGA. Trimming removed 0 bases from V and 9 bases from J; junction bases left unmatched: 11. DNA of the CDR3: TGTGCCAGCAGCTTAACCCAGACTAGCAGGAGGGGTGAGCAGTTCTTC. This sequence encodes CASSLTQTSRRGEQFF.

The V and J genes are TRBV28 and TRBJ2-3, with 8 bases aligning to TRBD1. CDR1 is MDHEN and CDR2 is SYDVKM in the germline V gene. The ends lost 5 bases at V and 6 bases at J; junction bases unmatched: 4. CDR3 size: 13 residues. In nucleotides, the CDR3 is TGTGCCAGCAGTCCAGGGGGCCGCGATACGCAGTATTTT. Protein sequence: CASSPGGRDTQYF.

For this clone: One end of the junction is discordant with germline, which a read error may explain. The CDR3 sequence is CASSSAQGRLAGNF. The CDR3 nucleotides read TGTGCCAGCAGTAGCGCACAGGGGAGGCTAGCGGGTAACTTC. J is TRBJ2-7 and V is TRBV28; tentatively, D is TRBD2 (8 bases). CDR1 is MDHEN, CDR2 SYDVKM, per germline. CDR3 length: 14 amino acids.

The chain combines TRBV18 with TRBJ1-4; D possibly corresponds to TRBD1 (5 bases). The CDR3 is made up of 17 amino acids. V lost 3 bases to trimming and J lost 4 bases, with 18 bases between them. CDR1 and CDR2 from the germline V gene are KGHSH and LQKENI. CDR3 bases: TGTGCCAGCTCACCGACAGCCCCCGGGGCTCTTAATGAAAAACTGTTTTTT. This encodes CASSPTAPGALNEKLFF.

V usage is TRBV19 and J usage is TRBJ1-5; 12 bases fit TRBD1. Germline lookup yields CDR1 LNHDA and CDR2 SQIVND (reference sequence). V lost 7 bases and J lost 7; bases outside the gene matches: 8. There are 15 residues in the CDR3. The chain's CDR3 is CASTGQGALPQPQHF. In nucleotides, the CDR3 is TGTGCCAGTACGGGACAGGGGGCGCTCCCACAGCCCCAGCATTTT.

The V call is TRBV5-4, the J call TRBJ2-5, with no clear D. CDR1 and CDR2 (germline): SGHNT, YYREEE (reference sequence). V lost 0 bases, J lost 7 bases, and 13 bases lay in between. CDR3 length: 14 amino acids. DNA for the CDR3: TGTGCCAGCAGCTTGGCTCGACTGCCGAGGACCCAGTACTTC. Its protein product is CASSLARLPRTQYF.

The chain combines TRBV7-2 with TRBJ2-1, with TRBD2 identical over 7 bases. Germline V gene data show CDR1 as SGHTA and CDR2 as FQGNSA. V shed 5 bases, J shed 7 bases, and the junction held 5 bases outside the gene matches. CDR3 length equals 13 residues. The CDR3 here is CASSKGLINEQFF. As DNA, the CDR3 is TGTGCCAGCAGCAAGGGACTAATAAATGAGCAGTTCTTC.

The CDR3 reads CSARVGEQYF. As DNA, the CDR3 is TGCAGTGCTAGAGTGGGCGAGCAGTACTTC. The chain links TRBV20-1 to TRBJ2-7; D is undetermined. V lost 1 base to trimming and J lost 6 bases, with 4 bases between them. Germline V CDR1 and CDR2: DFQATT, SNEGSKA (reference sequence). CDR3 size: 10 residues.